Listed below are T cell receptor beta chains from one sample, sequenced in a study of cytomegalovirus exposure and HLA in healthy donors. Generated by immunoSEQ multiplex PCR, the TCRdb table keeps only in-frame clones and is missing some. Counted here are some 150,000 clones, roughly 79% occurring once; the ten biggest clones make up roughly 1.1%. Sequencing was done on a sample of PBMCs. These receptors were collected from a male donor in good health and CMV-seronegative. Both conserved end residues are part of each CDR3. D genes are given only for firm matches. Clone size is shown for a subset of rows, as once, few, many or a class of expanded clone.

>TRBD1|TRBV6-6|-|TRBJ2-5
CASSEEDRVRETQYF
TGTGCCAGCAGTGAGGAAGACAGGGTCCGGGAGACCCAGTACTTC
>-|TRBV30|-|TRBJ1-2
CAWSHGRIYGYTF
TGTGCCTGGAGTCATGGGAGAATCTATGGCTACACCTTC
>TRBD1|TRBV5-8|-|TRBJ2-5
CASSSLYPGQGEETQYF
TGTGCCAGCAGCTCCCTCTACCCGGGACAGGGGGAAGAGACCCAGTACTTC
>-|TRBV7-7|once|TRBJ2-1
CASSEGLSDNEQFF
TGTGCTAGCAGCGAGGGACTGTCAGACAATGAGCAGTTCTTC
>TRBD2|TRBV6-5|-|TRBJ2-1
CASSSRPSGGKNEQFF
TGTGCCAGCAGTTCCCGGCCTAGCGGGGGGAAAAATGAGCAGTTCTTC
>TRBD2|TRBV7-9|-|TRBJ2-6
CAIRGGTPRGGANVLTF
TGTGCCATCCGGGGGGGAACCCCTAGAGGTGGGGCCAACGTCCTGACTTTC
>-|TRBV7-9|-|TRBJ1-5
CASSLGSRQPQHF
TGTGCCAGCAGCTTAGGGTCCCGGCAGCCCCAGCATTTT
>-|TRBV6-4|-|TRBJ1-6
CASSEGGSGDSPLHF
TGTGCCAGCAGTGAGGGGGGGTCGGGGGATTCACCCCTCCACTTT
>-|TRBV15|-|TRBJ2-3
CATSRAPGEADTQYF
TGTGCCACCAGCAGAGCCCCGGGGGAGGCAGATACGCAGTATTTT
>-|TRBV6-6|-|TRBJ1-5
CASSSNQPQHF
TGTGCCAGCAGTTCAAATCAGCCCCAGCATTTT
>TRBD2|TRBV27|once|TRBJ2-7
CASMPGTRPQEQYF
TGTGCCAGCATGCCCGGGACTAGGCCTCAGGAGCAGTACTTC
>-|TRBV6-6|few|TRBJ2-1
CASSYSRGEQFF
TGTGCCAGCAGTTACTCGAGGGGGGAGCAGTTCTTC
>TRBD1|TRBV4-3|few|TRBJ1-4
CASSRSGQGRGEKLFF
TGCGCCAGCAGCCGATCGGGACAGGGGCGAGGGGAAAAACTGTTTTTT
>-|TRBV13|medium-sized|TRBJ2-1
CASSFRDEGDEQFF
TGTGCCAGCAGCTTCCGGGACGAGGGGGATGAGCAGTTCTTC
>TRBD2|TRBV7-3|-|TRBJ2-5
CASSLLAGSETQYF
TGTGCCAGCAGCCTGCTAGCGGGCTCCGAGACCCAGTACTTC
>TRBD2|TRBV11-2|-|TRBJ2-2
CASSLGSSGGPETGELFF
TGTGCCAGCAGCTTAGGTTCCAGCGGGGGGCCGGAAACCGGGGAGCTGTTTTTT
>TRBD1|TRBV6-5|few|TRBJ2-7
CASSYTDRVSYEQYF
TGTGCCAGCAGTTACACAGACAGGGTATCCTACGAGCAGTACTTC
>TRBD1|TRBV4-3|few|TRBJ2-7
CASSQDRGLGEQYF
TGCGCCAGCAGCCAAGACAGGGGGTTGGGCGAGCAGTACTTC
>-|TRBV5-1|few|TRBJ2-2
CASSVRQAGELFF
TGCGCCAGCAGCGTCCGACAGGCCGGGGAGCTGTTTTTT
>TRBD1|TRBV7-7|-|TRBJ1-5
CASSLRGWTGALHNQPQHF
TGTGCTAGCAGCTTGAGGGGGTGGACAGGGGCCCTTCACAATCAGCCCCAGCATTTT
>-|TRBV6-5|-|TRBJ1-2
CASSFTGLRQHGYTF
TGTGCCAGCAGTTTTACAGGTCTGCGGCAGCATGGCTACACCTTC
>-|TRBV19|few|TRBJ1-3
CASRPLRTGSGNTIYF
TGTGCCAGTAGACCCCTACGTACAGGATCTGGAAACACCATATATTTT
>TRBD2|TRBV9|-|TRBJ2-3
CASSVGASGGLDTQYF
TGTGCCAGCAGCGTAGGGGCTAGCGGGGGTTTAGATACGCAGTATTTT
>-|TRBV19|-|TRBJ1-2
CATGSGAYTF
TGTGCCACGGGGTCGGGTGCCTACACCTTC
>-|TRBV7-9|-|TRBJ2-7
CASSPDSFGQYF
TGTGCCAGCAGCCCCGACAGTTTCGGGCAGTACTTC
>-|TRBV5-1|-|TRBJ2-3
CASSLGDRDTQYF
TGCGCCAGCAGCTTAGGGGATAGGGATACGCAGTATTTT
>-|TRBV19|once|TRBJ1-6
CASSIPVKEAPLHF
TGTGCCAGTAGTATTCCGGTTAAAGAGGCACCCCTCCACTTT